A single T cell receptor (beta chain) is shown here with its context. This specimen belongs to a study of CD8 T cells in ankylosing spondylitis. TCRdb fed the 5' RACE reads into MiXCR, producing one record per CDR3 protein. The sample comprises a few hundred thousand distinct CDR3 sequences, roughly 20% of which are singletons, and 7.5% to 9% rests with the top ten. The germline gives CDR1 SGHKS, CDR2 YYEKEE (reference sequence). V was cut by 0 bases and J by 8 bases, with 11 bases left in between. This CDR3 has 14 amino acids. V and J are TRBV5-5 and TRBJ1-4, with unresolved D. The origin of this receptor is a male donor with ankylosing spondylitis or in good health (not recorded which). Sequences were obtained from blood, either unsorted or a sorted T cell fraction (not recorded which). The CDR3 DNA reads as TGTGCCAGCAGCTTGGGAAGGGCCGAGGAAAAACTGTTTTTT. This gives the protein CASSLGRAEEKLFF.